The 9 T cell receptor beta chains presented below share a single source sample, sequenced in a study of blood T cell repertoires in COVID-19. Here immunoSEQ multiplex PCR was the method, and the copy in TCRdb shows in-frame clones only, minus some. The table includes hundreds of thousands of clones, more than 85% detected once. Material for sequencing was peripheral blood. All receptors come from a man aged 55 to 69 with COVID-19, enrolled during active disease.

The chain has TRBV6-2 or TRBV6-3 and TRBJ2-7, with D tentatively TRBD1 (5 bases). CDR3 length: 14 amino acids. Germline V gives CDR1 MNHEY, CDR2 SVGEGT. V lost 0 bases to trimming and J lost 2 bases, with 8 bases between them. CDR3 in DNA: TGTGCCAGCAGTTACTCCAGGGTAGCCTACGAGCAGTACTTC. Its translation is CASSYSRVAYEQYF.

This chain uses TRBV4-3 with TRBJ2-1; 7 bases line up with TRBD2. The germline V gene has CDR1 LGHNA and CDR2 YSLEER. V trimming: 2 bases; J trimming: 0 bases; junction bases outside the gene matches: 10. The CDR3 length is 18 residues. This CDR3 is CASSQQALADSSYNEQFF. DNA for the CDR3: TGCGCCAGCAGCCAACAGGCCCTAGCGGATAGCTCCTACAATGAGCAGTTCTTC.

The genes are TRBV24-1 and TRBJ1-1; D may be TRBD1 (5 bases). Germline assignment: CDR1 KGHDR and CDR2 SFDVKD. Trimming left V 4 bases short and J 1 base short, with 18 bases between. The CDR3 covers 17 residues. The CDR3, as DNA: TGTGCCACCAGTGACGCCCCGGGGGGGGGTAGGAACACTGAAGCTTTCTTT. It yields the protein CATSDAPGGGRNTEAFF.

The chain joins TRBV5-1 to TRBJ2-7; 7 bases fit TRBD2. Trimming took 3 bases from V and 4 from J; bases not matched to a gene: 7. CDR1 is SGHRS, CDR2 YFSETQ, per germline. The CDR3 contains 14 residues. CDR3 in amino acids: CASSWTSPRYEQYF. The CDR3 coding sequence is TGCGCCAGCAGCTGGACTAGTCCGCGATACGAGCAGTACTTC.

The chain carries TRBV3-1 (or the pseudogene TRBV3-2) and TRBJ1-3; 9 bases fit TRBD1. CDR1 and CDR2 (germline): LGHDT, YNNKEL (reference sequence). The CDR3 is 14 residues long. Germline trimming cut 4 bases from V and 16 bases from J; bases unmatched to any gene: 14. This CDR3 reads CASSPGQGTGPWYF. The DNA for the CDR3 is TGTGCCAGCAGCCCGGGACAGGGAACGGGGCCATGGTATTTT.

The chain couples TRBV3-1 (or the pseudogene TRBV3-2) to TRBJ2-1; 8 bases match TRBD1. The germline gives CDR1 LGHDT, CDR2 YNNKEL (reference sequence). With V trimmed by 1 base and J by 3 bases, 8 bases remained unmatched. CDR3 length equals 17 residues. The CDR3 is CASSQVRTGKGYNEQFF. The CDR3 region has the DNA TGTGCCAGCAGCCAAGTCCGGACAGGGAAAGGCTACAATGAGCAGTTCTTC.

This sequence joins TRBV1 and TRBJ2-1; TRBD1 reflects the table's D call only, with no check against the DNA. TRBV1 is termed a pseudogene. CDR3 length: 14 amino acids. The CDR3 DNA is TGCACCAACCTAGACAGGATTAACTACAATGAGCAGTTCTTC. This sequence encodes CTNLDRINYNEQFF.

The rearrangement joins TRBV4-1 to TRBJ1-5; 9 nucleotides line up with TRBD1. Germline values: CDR1 MGHRA, CDR2 YSYEKL. The V gene end was trimmed by 1 base and the J gene end by 0 bases; junction bases not matched to a gene: 16. CDR3 length: 21 residues. The CDR3 loop reads CASSQALPGTGNFYSNQPQHF. The CDR3 DNA follows: TGCGCCAGCAGCCAAGCTCTCCCCGGGACAGGGAATTTTTATAGCAATCAGCCCCAGCATTTT.

CDR3 sequence reads: CASTWGPYEQYF. Here the CDR3 DNA reads TGTGCCAGCACCTGGGGGCCCTACGAGCAGTACTTC. The chain is built from TRBV28 and TRBJ2-7, with a possible D match to TRBD1 (6 bases). V lost 7 bases and J lost 2, with 9 bases in between. The germline V gene has CDR1 MDHEN and CDR2 SYDVKM. The CDR3 has 12 amino acids. The full variable domain, with the rest looked up from reference TRBV28 and TRBJ2-7, is DVKVTQSSRYLVKRTGEKVFLECVQDMDHENMFWYRQDPGLGLRLIYFSYDVKMKEKGDIPEGYSVSREKKERFSLILESASTNQTSMYLCASTWGPYEQYFGPGTRLTVT.